This T cell receptor beta chain was retrieved from a study of sequential checkpoint blockade in melanoma. The overall study: Patients were randomized 1:1 to nivolumab-then-ipilimumab or ipilimumab-then-nivolumab first-line. Study-wide results and limits: Tumor T-cell fraction and clonality correlated with PD-L1 and CD8+ counts. Clinical benefit was about 30 times likelier when tumor T-cell fraction and clonality increased.

Described treatment: randomized to nivolumab then ipilimumab (arm A) or the reverse (arm B). This clone was seen many times. Its cognate antigen is unknown. The V and J ends lost 2 bases and 0 bases, in that order; junction bases with no gene match: 4. The germline gives CDR1 SGHNT, CDR2 YENEEA. This CDR3 region has 16 residues. Here immunoSEQ multiplex PCR was the method, and the copy in TCRdb shows in-frame clones only, minus some. The sample records about 37,000 clones, over 30% being singletons. The source of this sequence is a human donor with melanoma. This specimen consisted of tumor tissue (inferred from file names), obtained from a patient given nivolumab and ipilimumab in sequence. V and J are TRBV11-3 and TRBJ2-1, with 7 positions matching TRBD2. The chain's CDR3 is CASSLLAGASYNEQFF. The CDR3 DNA is TGTGCCAGCAGCTTATTGGCGGGAGCCTCCTACAATGAGCAGTTCTTC. Using reference TRBV11-3 and TRBJ2-1 for the parts outside the CDR3, the full variable domain is EAGVVQSPRYKIIEKKQPVAFWCNPISGHNTLYWYLQNLGQGPELLIRYENEEAVDDSQLPKDRFSAERLKGVDSTLKIQPAELGDSAVYLCASSLLAGASYNEQFFGPGTRLTVL.